The rows below give T cell receptor beta chains drawn from one sample of a study of shared clonotypes between healthy human individuals. Some clones are missing from TCRdb's copy, which holds only in-frame ones; the method was immunoSEQ multiplex PCR. This sample has millions of clones; about 93% occur once, and the top ten carry 1.7%. Sequenced sample: naive CD8+ T cells from PBMCs. These receptors all come from a young man in good health. Some clones in this sample may be carry-over from other donors' samples. CDR3s include the opening cysteine and the closing phenylalanine or tryptophan. The order of the fields is J gene, V gene, CDR3 protein.

TRBJ1-4	TRBV9	CASSVQGFNEKLFF
TRBJ2-5	TRBV19	CASRPPTSATQYF
TRBJ2-4	TRBV28	CASSALGGLAGVAKNIQYF
TRBJ1-1	TRBV28	CASSFPEGSNTEAFF
TRBJ1-2	TRBV6-1	CASRQDREKDYGYTF
TRBJ2-7	TRBV27	CASSLSAGAAYEQYF
TRBJ2-7	TRBV9	CASSTNRDTPTYEQYF
TRBJ1-1	TRBV27	CASSSTGTAWGTEAFF
TRBJ2-2	TRBV6-5	CASTSTGELFF
TRBJ1-1	TRBV27	CASSFRGLTSREGEAFF
TRBJ2-1	TRBV27	CASRPRVPVEQFF
TRBJ2-2	TRBV11-2	CASSSQTSVARELFF
TRBJ1-5	TRBV5-6	CASSFGRSNQPQHF
TRBJ2-1	TRBV28	CASSTFNEQFF
TRBJ2-1	TRBV13	CASSPAGTSGSGEQFF
TRBJ2-6	TRBV9	CASSVASLRSSGANVLTF
TRBJ2-2	TRBV19	CASSPSAGLLTGELFF
TRBJ1-1	TRBV5-1	CASSLTTGGVRTEAFF
TRBJ2-1	TRBV27	CASSLRDRRGRWNEQFF
TRBJ1-1	TRBV1	CTSSQGLIEWRAFF
TRBJ1-2	TRBV27	CASSPIPGPLGYGYTF
TRBJ1-5	TRBV5-1	CASSLGPAASNQPQHF
TRBJ1-1	TRBV5-4	CAASSPPVTEAFF
TRBJ2-3	TRBV7-9	CASSSLAGRTDTQYF
TRBJ1-1	TRBV19	CASSIIRDSYMNTEAFF
TRBJ1-4	TRBV5-1	CASRGDSLNEKLFF
TRBJ1-1	TRBV12-5	CASGQGQGNTEAFF
TRBJ1-1	TRBV29-1	CSVTRAPFEAFF
TRBJ2-4	TRBV7-8	CASSLSGGSKNIQYF
TRBJ2-5	TRBV4-1	CASSNRREGMETQYF
TRBJ2-2	TRBV10-2	CASSERWDYQNTGELFF
TRBJ1-2	TRBV6-1	CASSEGRYYGYTF
TRBJ2-5	TRBV7-9	CASSARTGAETQYF
TRBJ2-5	TRBV7-3	CASSRFPHGLAEGNQETQYF
TRBJ2-3	TRBV5-1	CASSLWRDRTDTQYF
TRBJ2-7	TRBV2	CASSEGLAGGLYEQYF
TRBJ2-7	TRBV29-1	CSVEEDNSYEQYF
TRBJ2-7	TRBV5-8	CASSLARDRVFPAYEQYF
TRBJ2-3	TRBV4-1	CASSQDSSGRTDTQYF
TRBJ2-1	TRBV6-6	CASSSPGLAYNEQFF
TRBJ2-7	TRBV25-1	CASGPRTPYEQYF
TRBJ1-5	TRBV6-1	CASSEALGSGGDPPYNQPQHF
TRBJ2-7	TRBV12-5	CASGMDSPYEQYF
TRBJ2-7	TRBV2	CASSTAPDRGSYEQYF
TRBJ2-7	TRBV30	CAWRLSYEQYF
TRBJ1-1	TRBV7-9	CASSLGAGDTEAFF
TRBJ2-3	TRBV4-2	CASSQDRGLTSTDTQYF
TRBJ2-3	TRBV7-3	CASSQGLAGVGDTQYF